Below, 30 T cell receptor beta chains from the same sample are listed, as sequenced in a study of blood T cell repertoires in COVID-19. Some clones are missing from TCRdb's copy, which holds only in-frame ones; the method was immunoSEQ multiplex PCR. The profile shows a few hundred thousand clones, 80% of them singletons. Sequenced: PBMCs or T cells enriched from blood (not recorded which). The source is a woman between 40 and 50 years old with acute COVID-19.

CDR3 in DNA: TGTGCCAGCAGTCCTTACTACGAGCAGTACTTC. Protein: CASSPYYEQYF. The chain employs TRBV28 and TRBJ2-7; no clear D. Germline CDR1 MDHEN, CDR2 SYDVKM. CDR3 size: 11 residues. Trimming took off 5 bases at V and 3 bases at J, with 5 bases between the two ends. Supplemented by reference TRBV28 and TRBJ2-7, the full variable domain reads DVKVTQSSRYLVKRTGEKVFLECVQDMDHENMFWYRQDPGLGLRLIYFSYDVKMKEKGDIPEGYSVSREKKERFSLILESASTNQTSMYLCASSPYYEQYFGPGTRLTVT.

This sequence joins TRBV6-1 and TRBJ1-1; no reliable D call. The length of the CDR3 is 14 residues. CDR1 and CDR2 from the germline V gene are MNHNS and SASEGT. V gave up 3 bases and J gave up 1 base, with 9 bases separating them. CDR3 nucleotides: TGTGCCAGCAGTGATAGACGGAGGAACACTGAAGCTTTCTTT. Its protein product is CASSDRRRNTEAFF.

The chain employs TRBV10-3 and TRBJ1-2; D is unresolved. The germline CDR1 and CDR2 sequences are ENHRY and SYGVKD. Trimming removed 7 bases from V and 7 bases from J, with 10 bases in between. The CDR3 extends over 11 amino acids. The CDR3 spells CAIMAGSGYTF. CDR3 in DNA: TGTGCCATCATGGCGGGCAGTGGCTACACCTTC.

This chain's CDR3 is CASSVGLTGKAFF. Here the CDR3 DNA reads TGTGCCAGCAGCGTAGGGCTGACAGGAAAAGCTTTCTTT. The J gene is TRBJ1-1, the V gene TRBV9; possible D gene TRBD1, 6 bases. Trimming cost V 0 bases and J 9 bases, with 12 bases left between them. The CDR3 has 13 amino acids. CDR1 and CDR2 from the germline V gene are SGDLS and YYNGEE.

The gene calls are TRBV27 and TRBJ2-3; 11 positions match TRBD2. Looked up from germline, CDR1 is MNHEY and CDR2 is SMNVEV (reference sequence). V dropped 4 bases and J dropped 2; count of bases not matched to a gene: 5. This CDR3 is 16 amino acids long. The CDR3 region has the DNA TGTGCCAGCAGTTCAGGGACTAGCGGATTCACAGATACGCAGTATTTT. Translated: CASSSGTSGFTDTQYF.

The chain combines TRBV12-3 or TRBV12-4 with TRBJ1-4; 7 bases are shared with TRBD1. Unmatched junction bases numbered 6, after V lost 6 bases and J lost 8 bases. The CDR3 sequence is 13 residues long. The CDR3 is CASRQGMNEKLFF. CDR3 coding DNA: TGTGCCAGCAGACAGGGGATGAACGAAAAACTGTTTTTT.

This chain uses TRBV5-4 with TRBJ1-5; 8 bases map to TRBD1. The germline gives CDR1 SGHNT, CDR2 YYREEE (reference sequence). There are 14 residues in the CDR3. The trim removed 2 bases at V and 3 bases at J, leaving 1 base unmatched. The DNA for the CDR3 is TGTGCCAGCAGCTTACAGGGGGTCAATCAGCCCCAGCATTTT. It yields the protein CASSLQGVNQPQHF.

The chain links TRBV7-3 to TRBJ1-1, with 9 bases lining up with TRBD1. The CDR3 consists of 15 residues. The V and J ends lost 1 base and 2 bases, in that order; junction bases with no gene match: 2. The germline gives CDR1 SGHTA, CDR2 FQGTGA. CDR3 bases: TGTGCCAGCAGCTTAAGGACAGGGGTTAACACTGAAGCTTTCTTT. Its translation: CASSLRTGVNTEAFF.

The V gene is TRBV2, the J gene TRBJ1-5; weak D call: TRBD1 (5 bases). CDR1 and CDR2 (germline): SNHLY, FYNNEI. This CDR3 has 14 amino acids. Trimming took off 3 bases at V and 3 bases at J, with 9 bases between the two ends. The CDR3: CASSDSGFNQPQHF. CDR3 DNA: TGTGCCAGCAGTGACTCAGGGTTCAATCAGCCCCAGCATTTT.

CDR3 residues: CASSGGQGGRSPLHF. The CDR3 nucleotides read TGTGCCAGCAGCGGGGGACAGGGAGGTAGATCACCCCTCCACTTT. V gene TRBV6-6 combines with J gene TRBJ1-6; TRBD1 aligns across 9 bases. The trim removed 6 bases at V and 10 bases at J, leaving 10 bases unmatched. CDR3 length equals 15 residues. Per germline, CDR1 MNHNY and CDR2 SVGAGI (reference sequence).

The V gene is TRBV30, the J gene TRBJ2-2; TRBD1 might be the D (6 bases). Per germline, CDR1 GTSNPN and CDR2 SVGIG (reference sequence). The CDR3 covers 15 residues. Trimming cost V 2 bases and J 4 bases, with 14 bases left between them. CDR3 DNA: TGTGCCTGGAGTCGAGACAGGCACTTCACCGGGGAGCTGTTTTTT. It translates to CAWSRDRHFTGELFF. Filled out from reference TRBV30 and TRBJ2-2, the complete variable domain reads SQTIHQWPATLVQPVGSPLSLECTVEGTSNPNLYWYRQAAGRGLQLLFYSVGIGQISSEVPQNLSASRPQDRQFILSSKKLLLSDSGFYLCAWSRDRHFTGELFFGEGSRLTVL.

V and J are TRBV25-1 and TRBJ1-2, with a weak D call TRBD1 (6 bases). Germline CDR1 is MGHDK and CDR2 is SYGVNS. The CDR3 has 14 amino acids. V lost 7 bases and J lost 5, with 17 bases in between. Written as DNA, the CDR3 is TGTGCCAGCACCAAAGGGGGAGCCGATTATGGCTACACCTTC. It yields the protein CASTKGGADYGYTF.

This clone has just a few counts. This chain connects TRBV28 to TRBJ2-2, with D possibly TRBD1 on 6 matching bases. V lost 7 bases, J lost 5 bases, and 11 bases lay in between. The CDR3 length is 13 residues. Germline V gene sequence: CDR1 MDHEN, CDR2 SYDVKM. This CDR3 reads CASKPGATGELFF. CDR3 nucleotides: TGTGCCAGCAAGCCAGGGGCTACCGGGGAGCTGTTTTTT. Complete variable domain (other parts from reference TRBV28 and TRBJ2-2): DVKVTQSSRYLVKRTGEKVFLECVQDMDHENMFWYRQDPGLGLRLIYFSYDVKMKEKGDIPEGYSVSREKKERFSLILESASTNQTSMYLCASKPGATGELFFGEGSRLTVL.

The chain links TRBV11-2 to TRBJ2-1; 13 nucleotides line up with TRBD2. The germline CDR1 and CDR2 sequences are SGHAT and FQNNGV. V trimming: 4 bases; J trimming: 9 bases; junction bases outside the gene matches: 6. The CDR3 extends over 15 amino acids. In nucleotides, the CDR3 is TGTGCCAGCAGCTCCACTAGCGGGAGGGCCGGTGAGCAGTTCTTC. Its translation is CASSSTSGRAGEQFF. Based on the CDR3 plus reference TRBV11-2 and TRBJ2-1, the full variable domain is EAGVAQSPRYKIIEKRQSVAFWCNPISGHATLYWYQQILGQGPKLLIQFQNNGVVDDSQLPKDRFSAERLKGVDSTLKIQPAKLEDSAVYLCASSSTSGRAGEQFFGPGTRLTVL.

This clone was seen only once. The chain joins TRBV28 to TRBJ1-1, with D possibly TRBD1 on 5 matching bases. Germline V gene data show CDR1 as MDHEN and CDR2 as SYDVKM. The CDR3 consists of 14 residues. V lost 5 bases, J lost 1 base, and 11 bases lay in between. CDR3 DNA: TGTGCCAGCAGTCCCCCCAGGGAGAACACTGAAGCTTTCTTT. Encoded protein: CASSPPRENTEAFF.

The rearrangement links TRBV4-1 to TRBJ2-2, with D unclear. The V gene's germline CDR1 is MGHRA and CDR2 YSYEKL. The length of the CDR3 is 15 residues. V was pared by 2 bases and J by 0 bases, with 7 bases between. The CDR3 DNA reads TGCGCCAGCAGCCAAACTTACCCGAACACCGGGGAGCTGTTTTTT. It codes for CASSQTYPNTGELFF.

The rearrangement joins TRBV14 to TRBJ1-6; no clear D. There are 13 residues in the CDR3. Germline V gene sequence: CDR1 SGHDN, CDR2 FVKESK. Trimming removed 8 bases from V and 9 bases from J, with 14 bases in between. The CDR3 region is CASQTVAGSPLHF. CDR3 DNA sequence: TGTGCCAGCCAGACCGTGGCGGGTTCACCCCTCCACTTT.

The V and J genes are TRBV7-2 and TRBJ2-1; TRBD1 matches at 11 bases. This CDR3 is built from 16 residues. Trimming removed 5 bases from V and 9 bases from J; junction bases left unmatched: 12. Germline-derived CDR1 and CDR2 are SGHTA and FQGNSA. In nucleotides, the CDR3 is TGTGCCAGCAGCCCAACCGGACAGGGGGCAGGCGGTGAGCAGTTCTTC. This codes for CASSPTGQGAGGEQFF.

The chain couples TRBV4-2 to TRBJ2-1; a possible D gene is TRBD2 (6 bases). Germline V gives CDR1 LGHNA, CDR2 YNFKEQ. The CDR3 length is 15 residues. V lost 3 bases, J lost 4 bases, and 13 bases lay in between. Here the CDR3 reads CASSQGGLGYNEQFF. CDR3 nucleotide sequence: TGTGCCAGCAGCCAGGGGGGACTCGGATACAATGAGCAGTTCTTC.

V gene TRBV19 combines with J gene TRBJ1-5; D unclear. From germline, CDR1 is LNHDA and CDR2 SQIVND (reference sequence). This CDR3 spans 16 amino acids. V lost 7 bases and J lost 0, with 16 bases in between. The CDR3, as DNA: TGTGCCAGTATTAGCGCAGGAACCGTTAGCAATCAGCCCCAGCATTTT. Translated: CASISAGTVSNQPQHF.

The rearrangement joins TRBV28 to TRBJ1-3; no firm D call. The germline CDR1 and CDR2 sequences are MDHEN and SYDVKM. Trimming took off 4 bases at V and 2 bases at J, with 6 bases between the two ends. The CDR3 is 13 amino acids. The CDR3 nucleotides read TGTGCCAGCAGTTCGGGGACTGGAAACACCATATATTTT. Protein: CASSSGTGNTIYF.

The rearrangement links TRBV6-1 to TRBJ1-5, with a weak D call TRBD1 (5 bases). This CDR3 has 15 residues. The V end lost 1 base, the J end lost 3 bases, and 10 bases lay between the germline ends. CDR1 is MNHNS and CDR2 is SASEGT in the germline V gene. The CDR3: CASSEVGRINQPQHF. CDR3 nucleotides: TGTGCCAGCAGTGAAGTGGGGCGGATCAATCAGCCCCAGCATTTT.

The CDR3 spells CASSQEYQQYF. In DNA form, the CDR3 reads TGCGCCAGCAGCCAAGAATATCAGCAGTACTTC. The chain employs TRBV4-1 and TRBJ2-7; D not certain. This CDR3 has 11 residues. V lost 0 bases to trimming and J lost 8 bases, with 5 bases between them. The germline V gene encodes CDR1 MGHRA and CDR2 YSYEKL.

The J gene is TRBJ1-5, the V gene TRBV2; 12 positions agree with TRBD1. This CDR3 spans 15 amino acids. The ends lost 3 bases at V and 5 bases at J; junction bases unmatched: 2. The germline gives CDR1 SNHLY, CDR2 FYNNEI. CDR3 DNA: TGTGCCAGCAGTGAGGGACAGGGGGCCTATCAGCCCCAGCATTTT. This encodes CASSEGQGAYQPQHF.

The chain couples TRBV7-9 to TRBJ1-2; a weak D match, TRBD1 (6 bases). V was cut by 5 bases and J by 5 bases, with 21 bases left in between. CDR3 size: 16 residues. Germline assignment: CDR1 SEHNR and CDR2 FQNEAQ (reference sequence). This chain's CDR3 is CASSPGGAGRKYGYTF. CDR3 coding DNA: TGTGCCAGCAGCCCCGGGGGGGCAGGGCGTAAGTATGGCTACACCTTC.

CDR3 loop: CATSETRKGGSYTF. CDR3 nucleotides: TGTGCCACCAGTGAAACAAGAAAGGGGGGGAGCTACACCTTC. The chain recombines TRBV24-1 with TRBJ1-2, with D maybe TRBD1 (6 bases). V lost 4 bases to trimming and J lost 9 bases, with 17 bases between them. The CDR3 loop spans 14 amino acids. Germline V CDR1 and CDR2: KGHDR, SFDVKD.

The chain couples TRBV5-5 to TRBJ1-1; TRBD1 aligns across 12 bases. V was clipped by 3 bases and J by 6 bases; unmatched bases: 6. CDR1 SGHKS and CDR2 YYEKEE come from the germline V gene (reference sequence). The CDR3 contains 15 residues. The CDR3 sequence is CASSWDRGRGSEAFF. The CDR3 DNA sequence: TGTGCCAGCAGCTGGGACAGGGGGCGAGGGTCTGAAGCTTTCTTT.

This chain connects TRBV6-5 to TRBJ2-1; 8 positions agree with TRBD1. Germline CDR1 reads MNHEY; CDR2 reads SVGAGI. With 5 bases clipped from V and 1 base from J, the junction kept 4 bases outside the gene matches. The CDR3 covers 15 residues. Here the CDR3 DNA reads TGTGCCAGCAGTCGAACAGGGGGTTCCTACAATGAGCAGTTCTTC. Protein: CASSRTGGSYNEQFF.

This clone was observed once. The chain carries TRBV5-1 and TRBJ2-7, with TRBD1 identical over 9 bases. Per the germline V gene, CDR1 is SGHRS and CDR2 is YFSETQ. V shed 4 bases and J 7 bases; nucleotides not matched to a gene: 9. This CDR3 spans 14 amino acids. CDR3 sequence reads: CASSLGQGVGEQYF. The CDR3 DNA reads TGCGCCAGCAGCCTGGGACAGGGCGTAGGAGAGCAGTACTTC.

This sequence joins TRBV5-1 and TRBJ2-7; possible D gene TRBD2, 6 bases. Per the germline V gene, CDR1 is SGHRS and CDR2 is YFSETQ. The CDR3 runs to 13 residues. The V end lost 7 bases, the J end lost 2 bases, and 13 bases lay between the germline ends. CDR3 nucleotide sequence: TGCGCCAGCGCGGGACGAGTGGCCTACGAGCAGTACTTC. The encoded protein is CASAGRVAYEQYF.